A single sample gave rise to the 24 T cell receptor beta chains below, sequenced in a study of T cell responses to AZD1222 COVID-19 vaccine. Profiling relied on immunoSEQ multiplex PCR, and the TCRdb table lists in-frame clones only, not all of them. The top ten clones hold 8.5% to 10% of a sample with about 18,000 clones, just under 90% of them seen once. The source was peripheral blood, collected 28 days after the second AZD1222 dose. The origin of the receptors is an adult who received the AZD1222 COVID-19 vaccine.

This clone is a singleton in its sample. J is TRBJ1-2 and V is TRBV6-5; tentative D call: TRBD1 (5 bases). The CDR3 consists of 13 residues. The V end lost 2 bases, the J end lost 5 bases, and 9 bases lay between the germline ends. Germline V gives CDR1 MNHEY, CDR2 SVGAGI. The CDR3 reads CASSYQGFYGYTF. The CDR3 region has the DNA TGTGCCAGCAGTTACCAGGGATTTTATGGCTACACCTTC.

The CDR3 region has the DNA TGCAGTGCTAGTCCGGGACAGGGCACCGGGGAGCTGTTTTTT. This codes for CSASPGQGTGELFF. This chain joins TRBV20-1 and TRBJ2-2, with 9 bases matching TRBD1. V shed 3 bases and J 4 bases; nucleotides not matched to a gene: 3. This CDR3 comprises 14 residues. Germline CDR1 is DFQATT and CDR2 is SNEGSKA (reference sequence).

This clone was seen only a few times. The chain carries TRBV5-4 and TRBJ2-7; D perhaps matches TRBD2 (6 bases). V was pared by 4 bases and J by 2 bases, with 10 bases between. CDR3 length: 13 residues. Germline V gene sequence: CDR1 SGHNT, CDR2 YYREEE (reference sequence). The CDR3, as DNA: TGTGCCAGCAGCCTCTGGGGGGCCTACGAGCAGTACTTC. It encodes CASSLWGAYEQYF.

The chain employs TRBV5-4 and TRBJ2-5; 8 nucleotides match TRBD2. Looked up from germline, CDR1 is SGHNT and CDR2 is YYREEE (reference sequence). V was pared by 0 bases and J by 2 bases, with 6 bases of the junction left unmatched. CDR3 length equals 16 residues. The CDR3: CASSLVGGGSQETQYF. Here the CDR3 DNA reads TGTGCCAGCAGCTTGGTGGGCGGGGGGTCTCAAGAGACCCAGTACTTC.

The J gene is TRBJ1-2, the V gene TRBV2; a weak D match, TRBD1 (5 bases). V was cut by 8 bases and J by 2 bases, with 18 bases left in between. The length of the CDR3 is 15 residues. Germline assignment: CDR1 SNHLY and CDR2 FYNNEI. The DNA for the CDR3 is TGTGCCAGCGGCCGGCCGGCGACAGCAAACTATGGCTACACCTTC. Its protein product is CASGRPATANYGYTF.

The rearrangement links TRBV19 to TRBJ1-5; D is uncertain. The CDR3 extends over 14 amino acids. Germline-derived CDR1 and CDR2 are LNHDA and SQIVND (reference sequence). Trimming took 7 bases from V and 6 from J, leaving 16 bases between them. The CDR3, as DNA: TGTGCCAGTAACCCGGGAGCGGAGGGTCAGCCCCAGCATTTT. Amino acids: CASNPGAEGQPQHF.

As DNA, the CDR3 is TGTGCCAGCAGTTTCCTAGCTGGGGACACCGGGGAGCTGTTTTTT. Its protein is CASSFLAGDTGELFF. This chain uses TRBV28 with TRBJ2-2; possibly TRBD2 for D (5 bases). CDR3 size: 15 residues. CDR1 is MDHEN, CDR2 SYDVKM, per germline. The V and J ends lost 3 bases and 3 bases respectively, with 11 bases between them.

The rearrangement joins TRBV28 to TRBJ1-5; D not certain. CDR1 and CDR2 from the germline V gene are MDHEN and SYDVKM. This CDR3 region has 12 residues. V lost 7 bases and J 5 bases, leaving 9 bases between the germline ends. CDR3 sequence reads: CASTRDDQPQHF. The CDR3 DNA is TGTGCCAGCACTCGAGACGATCAGCCCCAGCATTTT.

V usage is TRBV19 and J usage is TRBJ2-6, with D possibly matching TRBD2 (7 bases). The germline CDR1 and CDR2 sequences are LNHDA and SQIVND (reference sequence). Between the trimmed V and J ends, which lost 3 bases and 2 bases, there was a span of 11 bases. The length of the CDR3 is 16 residues. For the CDR3, the DNA is TGTGCCAGTAGTATGGGCGGGGGCGCTGGGGCCAACGTCCTGACTTTC. It encodes CASSMGGGAGANVLTF.

V usage is TRBV11-2 and J usage is TRBJ1-2, with D possibly TRBD1 on 5 matching bases. The V and J ends lost 5 bases and 7 bases respectively, with 17 bases between them. Germline loops: CDR1 SGHAT, CDR2 FQNNGV. This CDR3 contains 14 residues. The CDR3 coding sequence is TGTGCCAGCAGCCCTCGCTCGGGGCGGATTGGCTACACCTTC. As protein: CASSPRSGRIGYTF.

The V call is TRBV15, the J call TRBJ1-5; unclear D gene. Germline assignment: CDR1 LNHNV and CDR2 YYDKDF (reference sequence). Trimming cost V 3 bases and J 9 bases, with 9 bases left between them. The CDR3 contains 12 residues. The CDR3 bases are TGTGCCACCAGCAGGACTACGGGGCCCCAGCATTTT. This translates into CATSRTTGPQHF. The entire variable domain, with the rest obtained from reference TRBV15 and TRBJ1-5, is as follows: DAMVIQNPRYQVTQFGKPVTLSCSQTLNHNVMYWYQQKSSQAPKLLFHYYDKDFNNEADTPDNFQSRRPNTSFCFLDIRSPGLGDTAMYLCATSRTTGPQHFGDGTRLSIL.

This rearrangement joins TRBV21-1 to TRBJ2-3; TRBD1 is taken as the D call from the table, unchecked against the DNA. TRBV21-1 is classified as a pseudogene. The CDR3 has 18 residues. DNA of the CDR3: TGTGCCAGCAGCAAAGCGCTGGGGGACAGGGGGCACACAGATACGCAGTATTTT. Its protein product is CASSKALGDRGHTDTQYF.

This chain joins TRBV6-5 and TRBJ2-1; the match to TRBD2 covers 11 bases. Per germline, CDR1 MNHEY and CDR2 SVGAGI. The CDR3 sequence is 14 residues long. Trimming removed 7 bases from V and 9 bases from J; junction bases left unmatched: 8. CDR3 bases: TGTGCCAGCAATGGTATTAGCGGGAGGGGTGAGCAGTTCTTC. This gives the protein CASNGISGRGEQFF.

The J gene is TRBJ2-5, the V gene TRBV6-6; 9 bases map to TRBD1. The CDR3 is made up of 13 amino acids. Germline CDR1 reads MNHNY; CDR2 reads SVGAGI (reference sequence). Trimming removed 6 bases from V and 4 bases from J; junction bases left unmatched: 3. In DNA form, the CDR3 reads TGTGCCAGCAGGGACAGGGGTCCAGAGACCCAGTACTTC. It specifies CASRDRGPETQYF.

This clone was observed a handful of times. The chain has TRBV2 and TRBJ1-5, with D tentatively TRBD1 (5 bases). This CDR3 spans 14 amino acids. Per germline, CDR1 SNHLY and CDR2 FYNNEI. V was shortened by 3 bases and J by 6 bases, with 12 bases between the two germline ends. DNA of the CDR3: TGTGCCAGCAGTGAGAACGCAGGGAGTCAGCCCCAGCATTTT. Residues: CASSENAGSQPQHF.

The rearrangement joins TRBV15 to TRBJ2-7; perhaps TRBD2 as D (5 bases). Looked up from germline, CDR1 is LNHNV and CDR2 is YYDKDF (reference sequence). The CDR3 has 14 amino acids. V gave up 1 base and J gave up 3 bases, with 10 bases separating them. In DNA form, the CDR3 reads TGTGCCACCAGCAGAGTAACGGGAAACTACGAGCAGTACTTC. This gives the protein CATSRVTGNYEQYF.

This rearrangement joins TRBV6-5 to TRBJ2-3, with D unclear. V lost 0 bases to trimming and J lost 0 bases, with 10 bases between them. The germline V gene encodes CDR1 MNHEY and CDR2 SVGAGI. The CDR3 totals 16 residues. CDR3 sequence (DNA): TGTGCCAGCAGTTACTCTAGCTCTCCTAGCACAGATACGCAGTATTTT. As protein: CASSYSSSPSTDTQYF.

This chain joins TRBV28 and TRBJ1-2, with D perhaps matching TRBD1 (6 bases). Germline loops: CDR1 MDHEN, CDR2 SYDVKM. The CDR3 is made up of 14 amino acids. Trimming removed 7 bases at V and 2 bases at J, with 14 bases between. The CDR3 region has the DNA TGTGCCAGCAATAAAGGGACACACAACTATGGCTACACCTTC. It encodes CASNKGTHNYGYTF.

The rearrangement uses TRBV5-1 and TRBJ1-1; D perhaps matches TRBD1 (6 bases). The CDR3 length is 16 residues. Germline V gives CDR1 SGHRS, CDR2 YFSETQ. V lost 0 bases to trimming and J lost 4 bases, with 16 bases between them. CDR3: CASSLGTTGWGTEAFF. CDR3 nucleotides: TGCGCCAGCAGCTTGGGGACCACAGGGTGGGGCACTGAAGCTTTCTTT.

The genes are TRBV7-9 and TRBJ2-2; the D gene is possibly TRBD2 (5 bases). The germline V gene encodes CDR1 SEHNR and CDR2 FQNEAQ (reference sequence). V was pared by 3 bases and J by 0 bases, with 11 bases between. The CDR3 totals 16 residues. CDR3 DNA sequence: TGTGCCAGCAGCTTGGAGACTACCGCGAACACCGGGGAGCTGTTTTTT. Amino acids: CASSLETTANTGELFF.

The rearrangement links TRBV5-6 to TRBJ1-5; TRBD1 matches at 7 bases. This CDR3 has 15 amino acids. CDR1 is SGHDT and CDR2 is YYEEEE in the germline V gene. Trimming at V came to 7 bases and at J to 2 bases, leaving 9 bases not matched to a gene. CDR3 nucleotides: TGTGCCAGCCACCCGCAGGGGGGGGGCAATCAGCCCCAGCATTTT. The encoded protein is CASHPQGGGNQPQHF.

V gene TRBV11-2 combines with J gene TRBJ2-2, with D maybe TRBD2 (7 bases). Germline loops: CDR1 SGHAT, CDR2 FQNNGV. This CDR3 comprises 16 residues. V was trimmed by 7 bases and J by 4 bases, leaving 19 bases between them. The CDR3 DNA reads as TGTGCCAGCACCCAGTGGGGGGGCTCGGTCACCGGGGAGCTGTTTTTT. This translates into CASTQWGGSVTGELFF.

The V and J genes are TRBV29-1 and TRBJ1-6; a possible D gene is TRBD1 (6 bases). The CDR3 contains 13 residues. The V gene's germline CDR1 is SQVTM and CDR2 ANQGSEA. Deletions cut 5 bases from V and 7 bases from J, with 12 bases between. The CDR3 DNA reads TGCAGCGTTACACTAACAGGGAATTCACCCCTCCACTTT. It codes for CSVTLTGNSPLHF.

This chain joins TRBV27 and TRBJ2-1; 7 nucleotides match TRBD2. Per germline, CDR1 MNHEY and CDR2 SMNVEV (reference sequence). Trimming at V came to 3 bases and at J to 3 bases, leaving 8 bases not matched to a gene. The CDR3 runs to 16 residues. Here the CDR3 DNA reads TGTGCCAGCAGTTTGGGGGGGAGTTTTTTCTACAATGAGCAGTTCTTC. Translation: CASSLGGSFFYNEQFF.